The 16 T cell receptor beta chains below all came from one sample that was sequenced in a study of shared clonotypes between healthy human individuals. Method: immunoSEQ multiplex PCR; TCRdb's copy keeps in-frame clones and lacks some. Among more than 2,000,000 clones, just over 90% were seen once, and the ten largest hold under 0.45%. The material sequenced was naive CD4+ T cells from PBMCs. Described subset: CD45RA+ positively selected. Receptor source: a man aged 18 to 35 in good health. Some clones in this sample may be carry-over from other donors' samples.

This sequence joins TRBV7-6 and TRBJ2-3, with 7 bases lining up with TRBD2. CDR3 size: 15 residues. Germline V gene sequence: CDR1 SGHVS, CDR2 FNYEAQ. Trimming removed 1 base from V and 3 bases from J; junction bases left unmatched: 4. DNA for the CDR3: TGTGCCAGCAGCTTAGACGGGAGGTTTACAGATACGCAGTATTTT. It yields the protein CASSLDGRFTDTQYF.

The genes are TRBV6-5 and TRBJ1-5; 8 bases are shared with TRBD1. Germline values: CDR1 MNHEY, CDR2 SVGAGI. The trim removed 5 bases at V and 8 bases at J, leaving 8 bases unmatched. The CDR3 runs to 14 residues. The CDR3: CASSARQGREPQHF. CDR3 nucleotide sequence: TGTGCCAGCAGTGCGAGACAGGGGCGGGAGCCCCAGCATTTT.

This clone has just one count. The chain carries TRBV7-2 and TRBJ2-7; TRBD2 might be the D (7 bases). The CDR3 consists of 13 residues. Looked up from germline, CDR1 is SGHTA and CDR2 is FQGNSA. V lost 5 bases and J 12 bases, leaving 20 bases between the germline ends. CDR3 residues: CASSQGGGALRYF. Written as DNA, the CDR3 is TGTGCCAGCAGCCAAGGGGGAGGGGCTCTGCGGTACTTC.

This clone occurred a few times. The J gene is TRBJ2-1, the V gene TRBV13; 9 nucleotides align to TRBD1. V lost 8 bases, J lost 6 bases, and 11 bases stayed unmatched. There are 15 residues in the CDR3. Germline lookup yields CDR1 PRHDT and CDR2 FYEKMQ (reference sequence). The CDR3 nucleotides are TGTGCCAGCCTAGACAGGGGGACTGTGGGCAATGAGCAGTTCTTC. Protein product: CASLDRGTVGNEQFF. The full variable domain, completed using reference TRBV13 and TRBJ2-1, is AAGVIQSPRHLIKEKRETATLKCYPIPRHDTVYWYQQGPGQDPQFLISFYEKMQSDKGSIPDRFSAQQFSDYHSELNMSSLELGDSALYFCASLDRGTVGNEQFFGPGTRLTVL.

The genes are TRBV27 and TRBJ2-7, with D possibly TRBD2 on 5 matching bases. Trimming took off 5 bases at V and 5 bases at J, with 19 bases between the two ends. Germline lookup yields CDR1 MNHEY and CDR2 SMNVEV (reference sequence). The CDR3 contains 15 residues. The CDR3 DNA is TGTGCCAGCAGTCGCCCGGGCCGGGGTGTCGACGAGCAGTACTTC. Translated, it gives CASSRPGRGVDEQYF.

This rearrangement joins TRBV7-8 to TRBJ2-7; 8 nucleotides align to TRBD1. Germline V gene lookup returns CDR1 SGHVS and CDR2 FQNEAQ. This CDR3 has 15 residues. V trimming: 3 bases; J trimming: 1 base; junction bases outside the gene matches: 5. The CDR3: CASSLTTGVSYEQYF. In nucleotides, the CDR3 is TGTGCCAGCAGCTTGACGACAGGGGTATCCTACGAGCAGTACTTC.

A note on this clone: Other DNA sequences in the sample encode the same CDR3. The chain combines TRBV5-4 with TRBJ2-1, with 9 bases identical to TRBD1. Per the germline V gene, CDR1 is SGHNT and CDR2 is YYREEE (reference sequence). V shed 3 bases, J shed 4 bases, and the junction held 5 bases outside the gene matches. The CDR3 has 15 amino acids. CDR3 amino acids: CASSSGTGSYNEQFF. DNA of the CDR3: TGTGCCAGCAGCTCCGGGACAGGGTCTTACAATGAGCAGTTCTTC.

The rearrangement joins TRBV20-1 to TRBJ2-5; 7 positions match TRBD2. The J segment lost 5 bases and the V segment lost 4 bases, leaving 1 base of the junction unmatched. Germline loops: CDR1 DFQATT, CDR2 SNEGSKA (reference sequence). CDR3 length: 11 amino acids. CDR3 protein: CSATGRETQYF. CDR3 DNA: TGCAGTGCTACCGGGAGGGAGACCCAGTACTTC.

The chain links TRBV11-2 to TRBJ2-1; TRBD1 might be the D (5 bases). The length of the CDR3 is 15 residues. V was clipped by 3 bases and J by 4 bases, with 13 bases between them. CDR1 is SGHAT and CDR2 is FQNNGV in the germline V gene. In DNA, the CDR3 is TGTGCCAGCAGCTTTCGGCGGCAGGGATACAATGAGCAGTTCTTC. It encodes CASSFRRQGYNEQFF. Full variable domain (missing parts from reference TRBV11-2 and TRBJ2-1): EAGVAQSPRYKIIEKRQSVAFWCNPISGHATLYWYQQILGQGPKLLIQFQNNGVVDDSQLPKDRFSAERLKGVDSTLKIQPAKLEDSAVYLCASSFRRQGYNEQFFGPGTRLTVL.

The rearrangement uses TRBV4-1 and TRBJ1-2; no firm D call. The CDR3 has 16 residues. Germline CDR1 is MGHRA and CDR2 is YSYEKL. Trimming stripped 0 bases from V and 3 bases from J, with 14 bases between. The CDR3 protein is CASSQEEGLRDYGYTF. The CDR3 DNA follows: TGCGCCAGCAGCCAAGAAGAAGGGCTTAGGGACTATGGCTACACCTTC.

The chain uses TRBV2 and TRBJ2-3, with 8 bases fitting TRBD2. Germline CDR1 reads SNHLY; CDR2 reads FYNNEI. J lost 0 bases, V lost 6 bases, and 5 bases had no gene match. The CDR3 runs to 15 residues. The CDR3 DNA follows: TGTGCCAGCAGGGGTAGCGGGACTAGCACAGATACGCAGTATTTT. Translating gives CASRGSGTSTDTQYF.

The rearrangement joins TRBV18 to TRBJ1-5, with 7 bases that match TRBD1. The V and J ends lost 5 bases and 8 bases, in that order; junction bases with no gene match: 6. Germline values: CDR1 KGHSH, CDR2 LQKENI. The CDR3 has 13 residues. CDR3 sequence: CASSTGQAEPQHF. The DNA for the CDR3 is TGTGCCAGCTCAACCGGACAGGCGGAGCCCCAGCATTTT.

This chain uses TRBV6-5 with TRBJ2-7; D is perhaps TRBD1 (5 bases). Trimming pared 10 bases from V and 0 bases from J, leaving 7 bases between. Germline V gives CDR1 MNHEY, CDR2 SVGAGI. The length of the CDR3 is 11 residues. CDR3 protein: CATDSSYEQYF. The CDR3 DNA is TGTGCCACCGACAGCTCCTACGAGCAGTACTTC.

The chain recombines TRBV5-1 with TRBJ2-2, with 8 positions matching TRBD1. This CDR3 is built from 16 residues. Looked up from germline, CDR1 is SGHRS and CDR2 is YFSETQ. Trimming removed 3 bases from V and 2 bases from J; junction bases left unmatched: 6. CDR3 nucleotides: TGCGCCAGCAGCTCCGAAGGACAGGGAAACACCGGGGAGCTGTTTTTT. Translated: CASSSEGQGNTGELFF. Full variable domain (remainder filled in from reference TRBV5-1 and TRBJ2-2): KAGVTQTPRYLIKTRGQQVTLSCSPISGHRSVSWYQQTPGQGLQFLFEYFSETQRNKGNFPGRFSGRQFSNSRSEMNVSTLELGDSALYLCASSSEGQGNTGELFFGEGSRLTVL.

This chain joins TRBV6-1 and TRBJ2-5; TRBD1 or TRBD2 may be the D gene (6 bases each). Trimming left V 7 bases short and J 9 bases short, with 30 bases between. CDR3 length: 17 amino acids. The germline V gene has CDR1 MNHNS and CDR2 SASEGT. In DNA form, the CDR3 reads TGTGCCAGCATTGAGAGGGGGGAGAACAGGGTACCCTTGGCCCAGTACTTC. It is translated as CASIERGENRVPLAQYF.

CDR3: CASSTLRNGETQYF. In nucleotides, the CDR3 is TGCGCCAGCAGCACCCTCCGAAATGGGGAGACCCAGTACTTC. The rearrangement links TRBV5-1 to TRBJ2-5; D is ambiguous. The V and J ends lost 4 bases and 5 bases respectively, with 15 bases between them. Germline V gene lookup returns CDR1 SGHRS and CDR2 YFSETQ. The CDR3 has 14 amino acids.